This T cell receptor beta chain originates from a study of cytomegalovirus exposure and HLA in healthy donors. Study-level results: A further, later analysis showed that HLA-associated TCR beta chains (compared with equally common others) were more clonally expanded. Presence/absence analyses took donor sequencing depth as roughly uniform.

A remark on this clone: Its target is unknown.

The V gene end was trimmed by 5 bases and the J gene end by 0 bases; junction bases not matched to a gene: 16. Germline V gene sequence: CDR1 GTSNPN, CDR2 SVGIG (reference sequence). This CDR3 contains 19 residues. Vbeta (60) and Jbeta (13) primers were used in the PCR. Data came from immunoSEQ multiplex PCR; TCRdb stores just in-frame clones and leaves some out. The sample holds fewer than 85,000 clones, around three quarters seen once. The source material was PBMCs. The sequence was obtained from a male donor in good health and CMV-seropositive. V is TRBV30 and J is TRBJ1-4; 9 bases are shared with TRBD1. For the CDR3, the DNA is TGTGCCTGGGATACTCGGACAGGGGCCTTAACCGCAACTAATGAAAAACTGTTTTTT. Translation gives CAWDTRTGALTATNEKLFF.